Included here is one TCR beta chain sequence, with context. Its specificity is unknown. The sample contains more than one DNA sequence encoding this CDR3. This sample stems from a study of shared clonotypes between healthy human individuals. Whole-study context: Serving as donors were a couple of women and three men, whose ages spanned 18 to 49. Study results and caveats: Measured sharing among donors was expected to vary with sequencing depth.

Per the original methods: Filtering differed since immunoSEQ provided only junctions, with no quality scores. Libraries were prepared by immunoSEQ multiplex PCR; TCRdb keeps only in-frame clonotypes and omits some of them. That table is the source of V, J and clone size, and D and trimming were worked out from the DNA. The data contain more than 2 million clones, 90% to 96% of them singletons. The CDR3 runs 12 residues. The germline V and J ends were trimmed by 4 bases and 0 bases, with 4 bases remaining between them. Per the germline V gene, CDR1 is SGHRS and CDR2 is YFSETQ. The TCR was taken from a man aged 18 to 30 in good health. Sequenced: naive CD4+ T cells sorted from blood. Described subset: CD45RA+ positively selected. The rearrangement joins TRBV5-1 to TRBJ2-5; no clear D gene. This CDR3 is CASSTNQETQYF. CDR3 DNA sequence: TGCGCCAGCAGCACAAACCAAGAGACCCAGTACTTC.